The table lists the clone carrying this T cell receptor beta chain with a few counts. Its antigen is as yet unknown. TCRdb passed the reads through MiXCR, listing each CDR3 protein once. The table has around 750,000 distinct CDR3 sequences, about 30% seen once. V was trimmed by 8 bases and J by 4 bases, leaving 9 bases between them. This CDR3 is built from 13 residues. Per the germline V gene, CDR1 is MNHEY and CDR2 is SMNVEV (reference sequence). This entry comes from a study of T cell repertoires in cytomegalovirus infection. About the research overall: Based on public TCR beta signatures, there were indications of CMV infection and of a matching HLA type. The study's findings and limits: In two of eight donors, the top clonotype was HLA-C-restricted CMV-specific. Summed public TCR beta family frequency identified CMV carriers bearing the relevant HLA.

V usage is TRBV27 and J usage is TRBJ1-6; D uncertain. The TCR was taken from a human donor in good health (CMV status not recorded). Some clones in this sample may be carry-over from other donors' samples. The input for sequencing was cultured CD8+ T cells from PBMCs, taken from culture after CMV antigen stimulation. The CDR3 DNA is TGTGCCAGCGCTATGGCGTATAATTCACCCCTCCACTTT. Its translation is CASAMAYNSPLHF.